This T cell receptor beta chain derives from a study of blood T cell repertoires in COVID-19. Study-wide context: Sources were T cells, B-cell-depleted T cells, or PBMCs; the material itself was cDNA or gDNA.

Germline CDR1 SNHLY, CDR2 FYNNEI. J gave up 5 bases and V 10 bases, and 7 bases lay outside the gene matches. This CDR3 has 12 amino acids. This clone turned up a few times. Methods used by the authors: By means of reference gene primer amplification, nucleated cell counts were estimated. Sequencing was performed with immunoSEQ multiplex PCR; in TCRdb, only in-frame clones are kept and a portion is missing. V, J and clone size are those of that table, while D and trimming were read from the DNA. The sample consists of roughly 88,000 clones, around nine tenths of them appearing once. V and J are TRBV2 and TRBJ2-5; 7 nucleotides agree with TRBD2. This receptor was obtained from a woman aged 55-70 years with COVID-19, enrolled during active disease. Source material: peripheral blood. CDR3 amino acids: CATKAAGETQYF. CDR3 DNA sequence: TGTGCCACCAAAGCAGCGGGGGAGACCCAGTACTTC.